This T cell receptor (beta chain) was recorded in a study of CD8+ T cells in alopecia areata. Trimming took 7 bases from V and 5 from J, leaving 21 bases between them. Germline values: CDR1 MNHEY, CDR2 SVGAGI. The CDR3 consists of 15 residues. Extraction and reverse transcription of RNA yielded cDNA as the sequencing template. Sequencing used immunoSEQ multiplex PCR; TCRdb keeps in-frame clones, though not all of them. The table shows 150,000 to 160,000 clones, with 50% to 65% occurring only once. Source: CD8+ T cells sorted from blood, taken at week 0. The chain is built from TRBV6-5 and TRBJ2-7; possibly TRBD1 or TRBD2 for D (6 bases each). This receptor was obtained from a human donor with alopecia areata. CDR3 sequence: CASTSIGGTGNEQYF. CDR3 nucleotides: TGTGCCAGCACCTCGATAGGGGGGACGGGAAACGAGCAGTACTTC.